Sequencing of this T cell receptor beta chain was carried out in a study of T cell responses to AZD1222 COVID-19 vaccine. Losses at the gene ends were 3 bases for V and 4 bases for J; bases not matched to a gene: 5. This CDR3 contains 15 residues. Germline CDR1 and CDR2: SGHTS and YDEGEE. The repertoire was sequenced with immunoSEQ multiplex PCR; TCRdb's copy has only in-frame clones and lacks some. Found here are 90,000 to 120,000 clones, about 95% of them singletons; the top ten hold roughly 2.2%. In this sample, this clone turned up a few times. This receptor was identified in an adult in good health. The chain employs TRBV5-8 and TRBJ2-1; 9 nucleotides align to TRBD1. Sequencing used peripheral blood, obtained on day 0 of AZD1222 vaccination. Written as DNA, the CDR3 is TGTGCCAGCAGCTCGGGGACAGGGAGTTACAATGAGCAGTTCTTC. It encodes CASSSGTGSYNEQFF.